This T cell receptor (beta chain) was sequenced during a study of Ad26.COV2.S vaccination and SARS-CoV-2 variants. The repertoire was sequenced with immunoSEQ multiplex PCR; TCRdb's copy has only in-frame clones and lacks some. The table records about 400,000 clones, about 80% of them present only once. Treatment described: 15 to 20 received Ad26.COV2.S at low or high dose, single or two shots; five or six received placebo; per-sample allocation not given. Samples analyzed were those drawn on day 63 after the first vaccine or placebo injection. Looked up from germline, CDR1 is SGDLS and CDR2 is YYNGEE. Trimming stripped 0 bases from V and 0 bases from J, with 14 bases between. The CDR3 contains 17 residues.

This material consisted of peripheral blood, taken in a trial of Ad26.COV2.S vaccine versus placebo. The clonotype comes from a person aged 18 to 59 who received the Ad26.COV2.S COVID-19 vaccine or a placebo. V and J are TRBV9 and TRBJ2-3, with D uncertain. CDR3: CASSVDPRPASTDTQYF. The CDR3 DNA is TGTGCCAGCAGCGTAGACCCTCGACCAGCTAGCACAGATACGCAGTATTTT.